This TCR beta chain appears in the sequencing data of a study of vaccination and CD4 T cells after COVID-19. The overall study: Post-vaccine sampling followed dose two by a median approximately 70 days (range 14 to 241).

Treatment given: approximately nine-day PBMC culture with coronavirus spike peptide pools or control peptides (ViraFEST assay). Before Alpha, Beta and Delta appeared in the US, convalescents tested positive (March–late 2020). This clonotype was seen only a few times. Its antigen is currently unknown. The V segment lost 10 bases and the J segment 11 bases; nucleotides outside the gene matches: 15. Germline V CDR1 and CDR2: SGHTA, FQGNSA. The CDR3 runs to 13 residues. Scientists ran DNA taken from cultured CD4+ T cells through the Oncomine TCR Beta short-read assay for sequencing. Via MiXCR, TCRdb re-called the PCR reads, giving one row per CDR3 protein. The table includes around 10,000 distinct CDR3 sequences, roughly half detected once.

The sequence derives from a human donor who had recovered from COVID-19. Input material: CD4+ T cells from blood, cultured in vitro. V gene TRBV7-2 combines with J gene TRBJ1-1; 8 positions agree with TRBD1. CDR3 amino acids: CATIQGVGVRAFF. In nucleotides, the CDR3 is TGTGCCACCATACAGGGGGTAGGGGTTCGGGCTTTCTTT.